This entry concerns a single T cell receptor beta chain. This sample was included in a study of blood T cell repertoires in COVID-19. Study-level background: PBMCs, B-cell-depleted T cells, or T cells provided the cDNA or gDNA that made up the material.

Measured with immunoSEQ multiplex PCR; TCRdb has only the in-frame clones, and not every one. The sample has 40,000 to 50,000 clones; around 86% are singletons. Participants were aged about 18 to 90 years, lived in under 30 US areas, and enrolled virtually. Membership in each cohort depended on participant-reported clinical history. Among Cohort 3 donors, those recovered had two negative PCRs, clearance, or symptom resolution. CDR1 is SGDLS and CDR2 is YYNGEE in the germline V gene. Trimming shortened V by 2 bases and J by 4 bases, and 15 bases separated the two germline ends. The CDR3 runs to 16 residues.

The specimen was PBMCs or T cells enriched from blood (not recorded which). V and J are TRBV9 and TRBJ2-2; D not resolved. This clonotype was sampled from a woman aged 50 to 60 who had recovered from COVID-19. This chain's CDR3 is CASSVSSLTGTGELFF. In nucleotides, the CDR3 is TGTGCCAGCAGCGTTTCCTCCTTGACTGGCACCGGGGAGCTGTTTTTT.